This T cell receptor (beta chain) was obtained from a study of shared clonotypes between healthy human individuals. CDR1 SGHVS and CDR2 FQNEAQ come from the germline V gene. V trimming: 5 bases; J trimming: 0 bases; junction bases outside the gene matches: 10. This CDR3 is 17 amino acids long. In the case of this clone: Its antigen is as yet unknown.

The naive CD8 population came from CD45RO-negative cells selected for CCR7, without terminally differentiated effector memory CD45RA+ cells. Everyone who donated was a Caucasian adult who lived in Nashville, Tennessee. The protocol was immunoSEQ multiplex PCR, while the TCRdb copy is restricted to in-frame clones and leaves out a portion. This sample has 550,000 to 750,000 clones, with just over 90% found just once. Findings of the study overall: Compared with memory subsets, naive subsets generally had larger estimated richness. Shared across four donors were around 5% of the naive CD4 clonotypes.

V usage is TRBV7-8 and J usage is TRBJ2-1; 7 nucleotides align to TRBD1. This clonotype was sampled from a man aged 25 to 40 in good health. Sequences were obtained from naive CD8+ T cells sorted from blood. CDR3 in DNA: TGTGCCAGCAGCCTACCAGCCGGGACAGACTCCTACAATGAGCAGTTCTTC. Translation: CASSLPAGTDSYNEQFF.